One and the same sample provided the 16 T cell receptor beta chains below, sequenced in a study of CD8 T cells in ankylosing spondylitis. TCRdb analysed the 5' RACE reads with MiXCR anew, one entry per CDR3 protein. The sample lists some 270,000 distinct CDR3 sequences, 15% to 20% seen once, with approximately 32% in the top ten. Sequencing input: blood, either unsorted or a sorted T cell fraction (not recorded which). Every receptor here comes from a male donor with ankylosing spondylitis or in good health (not recorded which).

This clonotype was detected a few times. The chain couples TRBV12-3 or TRBV12-4 to TRBJ2-1, with D maybe TRBD1 (6 bases). Trimming left V 5 bases short and J 1 base short, with 12 bases between. CDR3 size: 15 residues. CDR3 in amino acids: CASSPEGVSYNEQFF. DNA of the CDR3: TGTGCCAGCAGTCCCGAGGGGGTTTCCTACAATGAGCAGTTCTTC.

This clonotype was detected a few times. V is TRBV5-1 and J is TRBJ2-7, with 7 bases that match TRBD2. Germline V gives CDR1 SGHRS, CDR2 YFSETQ. The CDR3 totals 15 residues. V lost 4 bases and J lost 2; bases outside the gene matches: 9. CDR3 nucleotide sequence: TGCGCCAGCAGCCCCCGGGACTACCTAACCTACGAGCAGTACTTC. Protein sequence: CASSPRDYLTYEQYF.

This clonotype came up a few times. V usage is TRBV27 and J usage is TRBJ2-5; no clear D gene. CDR3 length: 13 residues. Trimming took 3 bases from V and 5 from J, leaving 10 bases between them. Germline CDR1 MNHEY, CDR2 SMNVEV (reference sequence). For the CDR3, the DNA is TGTGCCAGCAGTTTTTCTATCCGGGAGACCCAGTACTTC. Protein product: CASSFSIRETQYF.

This clonotype was counted a few times. V and J are TRBV29-1 and TRBJ2-7; 7 bases agree with TRBD2. Looked up from germline, CDR1 is SQVTM and CDR2 is ANQGSEA. J lost 5 bases, V lost 3 bases, and 16 bases had no gene match. This CDR3 contains 16 residues. The CDR3 reads CSVDEPQTGGGNEQYF. CDR3 DNA: TGCAGCGTTGACGAACCCCAGACGGGGGGTGGGAACGAGCAGTACTTC.

The chain carries TRBV7-9 and TRBJ2-5; 7 nucleotides match TRBD1. Germline V gene data show CDR1 as SEHNR and CDR2 as FQNEAQ (reference sequence). The CDR3 covers 13 residues. The V gene end was trimmed by 5 bases and the J gene end by 2 bases; junction bases not matched to a gene: 2. DNA for the CDR3: TGTGCCAGCAGCGACAGGGAACAAGAGACCCAGTACTTC. Translation: CASSDREQETQYF.

The V call is TRBV19, the J call TRBJ2-7; TRBD2 aligns across 13 bases. Germline CDR1 and CDR2: LNHDA and SQIVND (reference sequence). The length of the CDR3 is 15 residues. V lost 5 bases to trimming and J lost 6 bases; unmatched junction nucleotides: 7. CDR3 amino acids: CASSWGLAGFFEQYF. Here the CDR3 DNA reads TGTGCCAGTAGTTGGGGACTAGCGGGATTCTTCGAGCAGTACTTC.

The chain recombines TRBV12-3 or TRBV12-4 with TRBJ2-7, with D uncertain. V was trimmed by 2 bases and J by 6 bases, leaving 14 bases between them. The CDR3 length is 14 residues. In nucleotides, the CDR3 is TGTGCCAGCAGTTTAAACCTGGGCACGGGCGAGCAGTACTTC. Translated: CASSLNLGTGEQYF.

This clonotype was seen more than once but under ten times. This CDR3 is missing its conserved last phenylalanine or tryptophan, likely due to a read error. The gene calls are TRBV6-5 and TRBJ1-1; no reliable D call. Trimming left V 2 bases short and J 1 base short, with 8 bases between. The CDR3 is made up of 14 amino acids. Germline V gene data show CDR1 as MNHEY and CDR2 as SVGAGI. This CDR3 reads CASSYTGPNTEAFV. In DNA, the CDR3 is TGTGCCAGCAGTTACACCGGTCCGAACACTGAAGCTTTCGTT.

The V call is TRBV20-1, the J call TRBJ2-1, with TRBD2 matching over 12 bases. CDR1 and CDR2 (germline): DFQATT, SNEGSKA (reference sequence). J was trimmed by 4 bases and V by 3 bases; bases with no gene match: 13. This CDR3 comprises 18 residues. The DNA for the CDR3 is TGCAGTGCTAGGACTAGCGGGAGTGTGTTTTGGGGATACAATGAGCAGTTCTTC. Translating it yields CSARTSGSVFWGYNEQFF.

For the CDR3, the DNA is TGTGCCAGCAGCCAGCCTAATAGCGGGAGTCACTATACGCAGTATTTT. It yields the protein CASSQPNSGSHYTQYF. The chain links TRBV7-8 to TRBJ2-3; 9 nucleotides match TRBD2. This CDR3 contains 16 residues. Germline CDR1 and CDR2: SGHVS and FQNEAQ. J was trimmed by 7 bases and V by 5 bases; bases with no gene match: 13.

Many counts were recorded for this clonotype. The rearrangement uses TRBV20-1 and TRBJ2-3, with D maybe TRBD1 (5 bases). Germline loops: CDR1 DFQATT, CDR2 SNEGSKA (reference sequence). V was pared by 4 bases and J by 2 bases, with 10 bases between. The CDR3 has 13 amino acids. The CDR3 nucleotides are TGCAGTGCTACCGACAGTCACACAGATACGCAGTATTTT. Residues: CSATDSHTDTQYF.

On this clonotype itself: One end of the junction is discordant with germline, which a read error may explain. The chain employs TRBV27 and TRBJ2-7, with no clear D. This CDR3 has 15 residues. Germline CDR1 and CDR2: MNHEY and SMNVEV (reference sequence). Here the CDR3 DNA reads TGTGCCAGCAGTCCGATCCGGGTCTATATCTACGCGCAGTACTTC. Amino acid sequence: CASSPIRVYIYAQYF.

The J gene is TRBJ2-6, the V gene TRBV4-1; TRBD1 might be the D (5 bases). Germline loops: CDR1 MGHRA, CDR2 YSYEKL. The CDR3 totals 16 residues. The V end lost 4 bases, the J end lost 0 bases, and 10 bases lay between the germline ends. The chain's CDR3 is CASSPTVPSGANVLTF. The CDR3 DNA sequence: TGCGCCAGCAGCCCGACAGTTCCCTCTGGGGCCAACGTCCTGACTTTC.

This rearrangement joins TRBV7-3 to TRBJ2-3; D is perhaps TRBD1 or TRBD2 (5 bases each). Germline assignment: CDR1 SGHTA and CDR2 FQGTGA. The CDR3 runs to 14 residues. V gave up 3 bases and J gave up 0 bases, with 7 bases separating them. The CDR3 DNA sequence: TGTGCCAGCAGCTTTTGGGGGAGCACAGATACGCAGTATTTT. Translated, it gives CASSFWGSTDTQYF.

This clonotype was seen more than once but under ten times. The gene calls are TRBV6-2 or TRBV6-3 and TRBJ2-7; maybe TRBD1 (5 bases). The CDR3 has 17 residues. V was pared by 1 base and J by 4 bases, with 20 bases between. Germline-derived CDR1 and CDR2 are MNHEY and SVGEGT. The chain's CDR3 is CASSYLGTDKKFYEQYF. In DNA form, the CDR3 reads TGTGCCAGCAGTTACTTAGGAACGGACAAGAAGTTTTACGAGCAGTACTTC.

The rearrangement links TRBV6-1 to TRBJ2-1; D gene unclear. V lost 8 bases and J lost 7, with 15 bases in between. From germline, CDR1 is MNHNS and CDR2 SASEGT. There are 13 residues in the CDR3. The CDR3 nucleotides read TGTGCCAGCGGATTTATACTGTCTAATGAGCAGTTCTTC. Encoded protein: CASGFILSNEQFF.